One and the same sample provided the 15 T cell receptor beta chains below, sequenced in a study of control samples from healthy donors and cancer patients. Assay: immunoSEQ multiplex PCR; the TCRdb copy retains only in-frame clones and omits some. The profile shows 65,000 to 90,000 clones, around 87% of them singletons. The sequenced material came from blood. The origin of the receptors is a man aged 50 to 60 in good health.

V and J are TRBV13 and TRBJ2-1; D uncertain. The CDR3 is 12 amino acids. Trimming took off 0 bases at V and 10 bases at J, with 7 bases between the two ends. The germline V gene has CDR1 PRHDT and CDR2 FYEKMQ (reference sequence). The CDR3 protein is CASSLGFFEQFF. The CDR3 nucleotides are TGTGCCAGCAGCTTAGGTTTTTTCGAGCAGTTCTTC.

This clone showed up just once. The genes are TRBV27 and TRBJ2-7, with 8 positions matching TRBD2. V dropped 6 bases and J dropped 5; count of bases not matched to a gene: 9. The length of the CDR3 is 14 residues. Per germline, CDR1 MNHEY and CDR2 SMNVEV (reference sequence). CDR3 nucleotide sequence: TGTGCCAGCAGCCCCATAGCGGGAACCCACGAGCAGTACTTC. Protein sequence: CASSPIAGTHEQYF.

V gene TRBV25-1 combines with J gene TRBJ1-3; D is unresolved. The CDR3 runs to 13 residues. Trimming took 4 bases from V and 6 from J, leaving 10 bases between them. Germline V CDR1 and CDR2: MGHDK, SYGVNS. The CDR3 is CASSGSPENTIYF. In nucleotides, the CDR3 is TGTGCCAGCAGTGGATCCCCTGAAAACACCATATATTTT.

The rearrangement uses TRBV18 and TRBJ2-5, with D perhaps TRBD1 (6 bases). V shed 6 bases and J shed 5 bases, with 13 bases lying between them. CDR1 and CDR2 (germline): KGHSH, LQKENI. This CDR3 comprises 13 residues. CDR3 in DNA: TGTGCCAGCTCGGGGGCCAGGCGGGAGACCCAGTACTTC. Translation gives CASSGARRETQYF.

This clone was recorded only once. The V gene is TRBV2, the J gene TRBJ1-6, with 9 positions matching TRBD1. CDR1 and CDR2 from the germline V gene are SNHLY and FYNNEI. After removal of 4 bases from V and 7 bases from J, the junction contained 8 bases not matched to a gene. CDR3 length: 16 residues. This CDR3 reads CASSVQGQGLNSPLHF. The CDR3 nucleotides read TGTGCCAGCAGTGTTCAAGGACAGGGGCTGAATTCACCCCTCCACTTT.

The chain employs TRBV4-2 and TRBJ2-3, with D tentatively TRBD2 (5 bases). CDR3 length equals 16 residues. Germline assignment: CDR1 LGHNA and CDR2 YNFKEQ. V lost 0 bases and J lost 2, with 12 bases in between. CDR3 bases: TGTGCCAGCAGCCAAGATGAAAGCGGATACACAGATACGCAGTATTTT. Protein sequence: CASSQDESGYTDTQYF.

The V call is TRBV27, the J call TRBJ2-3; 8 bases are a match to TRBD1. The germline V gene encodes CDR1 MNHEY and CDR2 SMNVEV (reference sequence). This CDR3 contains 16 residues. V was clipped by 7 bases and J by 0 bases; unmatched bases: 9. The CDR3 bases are TGTGCCAGCAATATACAGGGGGGATCTAGCACAGATACGCAGTATTTT. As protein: CASNIQGGSSTDTQYF.

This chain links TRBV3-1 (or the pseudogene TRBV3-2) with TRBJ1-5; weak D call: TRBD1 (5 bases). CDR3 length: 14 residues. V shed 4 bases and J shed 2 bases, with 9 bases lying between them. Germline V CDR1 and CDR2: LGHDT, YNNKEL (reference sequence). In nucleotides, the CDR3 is TGTGCCAGCAGCCCTCCGGGGGGCAATCAGCCCCAGCATTTT. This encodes CASSPPGGNQPQHF.

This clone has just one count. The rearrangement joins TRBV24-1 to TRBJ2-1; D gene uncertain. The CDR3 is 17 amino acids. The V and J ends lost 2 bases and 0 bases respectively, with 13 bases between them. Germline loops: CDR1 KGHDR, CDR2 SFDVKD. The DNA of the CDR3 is TGTGCCACCAGTGATTCGGGCGGAATTAGCTCCTACAATGAGCAGTTCTTC. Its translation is CATSDSGGISSYNEQFF.

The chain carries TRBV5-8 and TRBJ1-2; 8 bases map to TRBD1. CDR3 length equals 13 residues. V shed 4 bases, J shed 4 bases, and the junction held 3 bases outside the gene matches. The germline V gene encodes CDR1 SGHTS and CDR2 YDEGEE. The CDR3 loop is CASSPDRGYGYTF. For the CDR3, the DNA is TGTGCCAGCAGCCCAGACAGGGGCTATGGCTACACCTTC.

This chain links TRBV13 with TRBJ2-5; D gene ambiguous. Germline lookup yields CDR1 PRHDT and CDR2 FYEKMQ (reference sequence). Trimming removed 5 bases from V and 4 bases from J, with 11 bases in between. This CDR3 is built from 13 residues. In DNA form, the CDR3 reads TGTGCCAGCAGCCCAACGGGCGGAGAGACCCAGTACTTC. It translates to CASSPTGGETQYF.

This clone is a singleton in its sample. DNA of the CDR3: TGTGCTAGTGGACAGGGAAAAGAAAAACTGTTTTTT. This translates into CASGQGKEKLFF. The genes are TRBV12-5 and TRBJ1-4, with D maybe TRBD1 (6 bases). The germline V and J ends were trimmed by 6 bases and 8 bases, with 10 bases remaining between them. The CDR3 is made up of 12 amino acids. Germline V CDR1 and CDR2: LGHNT, FRNRAP.

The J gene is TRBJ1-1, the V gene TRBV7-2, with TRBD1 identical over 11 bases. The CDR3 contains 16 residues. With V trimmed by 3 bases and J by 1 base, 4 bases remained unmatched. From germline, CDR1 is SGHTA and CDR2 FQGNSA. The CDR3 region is CASSLMGTGGNTEAFF. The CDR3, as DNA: TGTGCCAGCAGCTTGATGGGGACAGGGGGGAACACTGAAGCTTTCTTT.

The CDR3 bases are TGCAGTGCTAGTTTGAGGGACGAGCAGTACGTC. Protein product: CSASLRDEQYV. The V and J genes are TRBV20-1 and TRBJ2-7; perhaps TRBD2 as D (5 bases). V was pared by 3 bases and J by 5 bases, with 8 bases between. Per the germline V gene, CDR1 is DFQATT and CDR2 is SNEGSKA (reference sequence). There are 11 residues in the CDR3.

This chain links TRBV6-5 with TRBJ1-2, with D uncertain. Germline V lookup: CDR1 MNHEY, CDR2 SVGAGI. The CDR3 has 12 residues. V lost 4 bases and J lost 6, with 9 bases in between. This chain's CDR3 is CASSSPGNGYTF. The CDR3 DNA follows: TGTGCCAGCAGTTCCCCGGGGAATGGCTACACCTTC.